There are a few counts of the clone carrying this TCR beta chain. Its antigen is unidentified. The data derive from a study of shared clonotypes between healthy human individuals. Across the study: A couple of female and a few male donors aged 18 to 49 were enrolled. Points from the study as a whole: The naive CD4 repertoires of four donors were compared, and approximately 4.7% of clonotypes were shared.

Looked up from germline, CDR1 is KGHSH and CDR2 is LQKENI. This CDR3 is 12 amino acids long. V lost 0 bases and J lost 8, with 7 bases in between. On sorted subsets, replicate PCRs used roughly 220 ng DNA, or 31,000 or so T cell genomes. Clones were read by immunoSEQ multiplex PCR, and TCRdb kept only the in-frame ones, dropping some. Among over a million clones listed, about 74% were seen once. The sequenced sample was memory CD4+ T cells sorted from blood. Noted subset: CD45RA-negative fraction. This receptor was obtained from a young man in good health. The chain employs TRBV18 and TRBJ1-1; D call uncertain. The CDR3 is CASSPPKGEAFF. For the CDR3, the DNA is TGTGCCAGCTCACCACCAAAGGGAGAAGCTTTCTTT.